Listed below are T cell receptor beta chains from one sample, sequenced in a study of blood T cell repertoires in COVID-19. Method: immunoSEQ multiplex PCR; TCRdb's copy keeps in-frame clones and lacks some. The sample yields approximately 480,000 clones, approximately 86% seen once. The sequenced material came from PBMCs or T cells enriched from blood (not recorded which). The receptors originated from a woman aged 18-29 years who had recovered from COVID-19. Each CDR3 is given with its conserved first and last residue. The D gene is left open where the match is weak. The size entry is marked missing in some rows and otherwise reads once, few, many or a size class.

j_gene: TRBJ2-7; v_gene: TRBV5-1; d_gene: NA; abundance: NA; CDR3nt: TGCGCCAGCAGCTTGGAGGAGGGGGCATACGAGCAGTACTTC; CDR3aa: CASSLEEGAYEQYF
j_gene: TRBJ2-3; v_gene: TRBV5-1; d_gene: TRBD2; abundance: NA; CDR3nt: TGCGCCAGCAGCTTGACTAGCGGGGGTGCGCAGTATTTT; CDR3aa: CASSLTSGGAQYF
j_gene: TRBJ1-1; v_gene: TRBV18; d_gene: NA; abundance: NA; CDR3nt: TGTGCCAGCTCACCAGGAGGGCTGAACACTGAAGCTTTCTTT; CDR3aa: CASSPGGLNTEAFF
j_gene: TRBJ1-5; v_gene: TRBV7-9; d_gene: NA; abundance: once; CDR3nt: TGTGCCAGCAGCTTAGGTACGGGTCAGCCCCAGCATTTT; CDR3aa: CASSLGTGQPQHF
j_gene: TRBJ2-3; v_gene: TRBV19; d_gene: NA; abundance: NA; CDR3nt: TGTGCCAGTAGTTATGCAGGGGAAGGAACGCAGTATTTT; CDR3aa: CASSYAGEGTQYF
j_gene: TRBJ2-3; v_gene: TRBV7-3; d_gene: TRBD2; abundance: NA; CDR3nt: TGTGCCAGCGCCGGGACTAGCGGGGGAGATACGCAGTATTTT; CDR3aa: CASAGTSGGDTQYF
j_gene: TRBJ1-1; v_gene: TRBV12-3/TRBV12-4; d_gene: NA; abundance: NA; CDR3nt: TGTGCCAGCAGTTTGACGACAGCCCTTGAAGCTTTCTTT; CDR3aa: CASSLTTALEAFF
j_gene: TRBJ2-4; v_gene: TRBV12-5; d_gene: NA; abundance: NA; CDR3nt: TGTGCTAGTGGTGTCGACACCAAAAACATTCAGTACTTC; CDR3aa: CASGVDTKNIQYF
j_gene: TRBJ2-1; v_gene: TRBV29-1; d_gene: TRBD1; abundance: once; CDR3nt: TGCAGCGTCCTAGGACAGGGCAGTCACAATGAGCAGTTCTTC; CDR3aa: CSVLGQGSHNEQFF
j_gene: TRBJ1-5; v_gene: TRBV19; d_gene: TRBD1; abundance: NA; CDR3nt: TGTGCCAGTAAGTGGACAGGAGGCGATAGCAATCAGCCCCAGCATTTT; CDR3aa: CASKWTGGDSNQPQHF
j_gene: TRBJ2-3; v_gene: TRBV24-1; d_gene: TRBD1; abundance: NA; CDR3nt: TGTGCCACCAGTGATCCCCCGGGACAGGGGAGCACAGATACGCAGTATTTT; CDR3aa: CATSDPPGQGSTDTQYF
j_gene: TRBJ2-1; v_gene: TRBV27; d_gene: NA; abundance: NA; CDR3nt: TGTGCCAGCAGTTCCCCCGGGGATGAGCAGTTCTTC; CDR3aa: CASSSPGDEQFF
j_gene: TRBJ2-3; v_gene: TRBV5-4; d_gene: NA; abundance: NA; CDR3nt: TGTGCCAGCAGCTTGGATACGGGGGGCACAGATACGCAGTATTTT; CDR3aa: CASSLDTGGTDTQYF
j_gene: TRBJ2-7; v_gene: TRBV6-5; d_gene: NA; abundance: NA; CDR3nt: TGTGCCAGCTTCGAATCAGGGGTGGGCTACGAGCAGTACTTC; CDR3aa: CASFESGVGYEQYF
j_gene: TRBJ2-5; v_gene: TRBV5-1; d_gene: TRBD2; abundance: NA; CDR3nt: TGCGCCAGCAGCTCGGGTGGGACTAGCGGGGCGGACGCTCAAGAGACCCAGTACTTC; CDR3aa: CASSSGGTSGADAQETQYF
j_gene: TRBJ2-6; v_gene: TRBV27; d_gene: NA; abundance: NA; CDR3nt: TGTGCCAGCGCAGGCTCTGGGGCCAACGTCCTGACTTTC; CDR3aa: CASAGSGANVLTF
j_gene: TRBJ2-2; v_gene: TRBV4-1; d_gene: TRBD2; abundance: once; CDR3nt: TGCGCCAGCAGCCAAGTCTCGCGGGGGGGCACCGGGGAGCTGTTTTTT; CDR3aa: CASSQVSRGGTGELFF
j_gene: TRBJ2-7; v_gene: TRBV30; d_gene: TRBD1; abundance: once; CDR3nt: TGTGCCTCGACAGGGGGCGTTCGGGACGAGCAGTACTTC; CDR3aa: CASTGGVRDEQYF